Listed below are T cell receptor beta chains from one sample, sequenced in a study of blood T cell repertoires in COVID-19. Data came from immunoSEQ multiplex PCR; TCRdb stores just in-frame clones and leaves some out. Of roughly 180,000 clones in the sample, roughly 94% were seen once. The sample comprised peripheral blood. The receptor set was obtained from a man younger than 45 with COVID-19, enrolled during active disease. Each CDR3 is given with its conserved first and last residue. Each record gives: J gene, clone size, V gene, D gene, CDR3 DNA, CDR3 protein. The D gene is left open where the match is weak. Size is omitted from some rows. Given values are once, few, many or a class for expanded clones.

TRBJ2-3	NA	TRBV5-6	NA	TGTGCCAGCAGTACAGCTATTACGGATACGCAGTATTTT	CASSTAITDTQYF
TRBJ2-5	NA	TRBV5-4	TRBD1	TGTGCCAGCAGCCTTACGACAGGGGCCGTAGGACTGGGGACCCAGTACTTC	CASSLTTGAVGLGTQYF
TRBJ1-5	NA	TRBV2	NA	TGTGCCAGCAGTGAGGACAGAAGTAATCAGCCCCAGCATTTT	CASSEDRSNQPQHF
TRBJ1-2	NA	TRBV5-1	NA	TGCGCCAGCAGCTTGGCAGGGGAAGGTGGCTACACCTTC	CASSLAGEGGYTF
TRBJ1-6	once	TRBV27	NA	TGTGCCAGCAGTTTATCGGTCCAGGGCCGGTCACCCCTCCACTTT	CASSLSVQGRSPLHF
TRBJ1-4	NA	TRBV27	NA	TGTGCCAGCAGTTTGTTAGGGGAAGAAAAACTGTTTTTT	CASSLLGEEKLFF
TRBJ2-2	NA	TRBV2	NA	TGTGCCAGCAGTCGTACCGGGGAGCTGTTTTTT	CASSRTGELFF
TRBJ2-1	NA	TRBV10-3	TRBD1	TGTGCCATCAGGACCGGGACAGGGGACTCCTACAATGAGCAGTTCTTC	CAIRTGTGDSYNEQFF
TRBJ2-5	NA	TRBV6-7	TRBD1	TGTGCCAGCAGTTCCCCGGACAGGGGTGCCCAAGAGACCCAGTACTTC	CASSSPDRGAQETQYF
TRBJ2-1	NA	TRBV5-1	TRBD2	TGCGCCAGCAGCCTGACCTCGAAGAAAGCGGGGGGGCCGAGATACAATGAGCAGTTCTTC	CASSLTSKKAGGPRYNEQFF